The rows below give T cell receptor beta chains drawn from one sample of a study of blood T cell repertoires in COVID-19. Produced via immunoSEQ multiplex PCR; TCRdb's table is partial and in-frame only. Of 160,000 or so clones listed, approximately 90% were seen once; the top ten hold 2% to 3%. The material sequenced was peripheral blood. These receptors all come from a man between 18 and 35 years old with acute or convalescent COVID-19. CDR3s include the opening cysteine and the closing phenylalanine or tryptophan. The D gene is left open where the match is weak. A clone size is listed for some rows: how often the clone was seen (once, few, many), or a class if it is expanded.

CDR3,DNA,size,V,D,J
CASSIVTRGLYNEQFF,TGTGCCAGTAGTATAGTCACCAGAGGCCTCTACAATGAGCAGTTCTTC,once,TRBV19,-,TRBJ2-1
CASSLSGYEQYF,TGTGCCAGCAGCTTATCGGGCTACGAGCAGTACTTC,-,TRBV7-9,-,TRBJ2-7
CASSLVTSSGANVLTF,TGTGCCAGCAGCTTGGTTACGAGCTCTGGGGCCAACGTCCTGACTTTC,-,TRBV5-6,-,TRBJ2-6
CASRRDLVNSPLHF,TGCGCCAGCAGGCGGGATTTAGTTAATTCACCCCTCCACTTT,-,TRBV10-2,-,TRBJ1-6
CASSPGGKVSGNTIYF,TGCGCCAGCAGCCCCGGAGGGAAGGTCTCTGGAAACACCATATATTTT,many,TRBV4-1,-,TRBJ1-3
CASSQDRGSDYGYTF,TGTGCCAGCAGCCAAGATAGAGGTAGTGACTATGGCTACACCTTC,-,TRBV4-2,-,TRBJ1-2
CASSLETGGTAFF,TGTGCCAGCAGTTTAGAGACCGGAGGGACTGCTTTCTTT,-,TRBV6-1,-,TRBJ1-1
CARSLVSLPGQLNSPLHF,TGTGCCAGAAGCTTAGTCTCCCTTCCGGGACAGCTAAATTCACCCCTCCACTTT,-,TRBV7-5,-,TRBJ1-6
CASSHSAGQGSTEAFF,TGTGCCAGCAGCCATTCAGCGGGACAGGGGAGCACTGAAGCTTTCTTT,-,TRBV14,TRBD1,TRBJ1-1
CASSQTGTGDGYTF,TGTGCCAGCAGCCAAACCGGGACAGGAGATGGCTACACCTTC,once,TRBV3-1/TRBV3-2,TRBD1,TRBJ1-2
CASSVTGDSGAEQYF,TGTGCCAGCAGCGTAACAGGGGACAGTGGTGCCGAGCAGTACTTC,-,TRBV9,TRBD1,TRBJ2-7
CASSRTGLGWNEQFF,TGTGCCAGCTCACGGACAGGGCTCGGGTGGAATGAGCAGTTCTTC,few,TRBV18,TRBD1,TRBJ2-1
CASSVDPGNTIYF,TGTGCCAGCAGCGTAGATCCGGGAAACACCATATATTTT,-,TRBV9,-,TRBJ1-3
CASSEEENTEAFF,TGTGCCAGCAGTGAAGAGGAGAACACTGAAGCTTTCTTT,-,TRBV25-1,-,TRBJ1-1
CASSPRTGLVSRATNEKLFF,TGTGCCAGTAGTCCAAGGACAGGGCTGGTCTCCCGGGCAACTAATGAAAAACTGTTTTTT,-,TRBV19,TRBD1,TRBJ1-4
CASSDRQGAVYEQYF,TGTGCCAGCAGCGATAGACAGGGGGCGGTCTACGAGCAGTACTTC,-,TRBV5-5,TRBD1,TRBJ2-7
CASSYASGGPNTEAFF,TGTGCCAGCAGTTACGCCTCCGGGGGGCCGAACACTGAAGCTTTCTTT,once,TRBV6-5,-,TRBJ1-1
CASSTALASQFF,TGTGCCAGCAGCACGGCCTTAGCGTCGCAGTTCTTC,-,TRBV3-1/TRBV3-2,-,TRBJ2-1
CASSSTGEKTGELFF,TGCGCCAGCAGCTCTACAGGGGAGAAAACCGGGGAGCTGTTTTTT,-,TRBV5-1,TRBD1,TRBJ2-2
CASRDTGVETQYF,TGTGCCAGCAGGGATACAGGGGTCGAGACCCAGTACTTC,-,TRBV6-5,TRBD1,TRBJ2-5
CASSQEFGGGRKQYF,TGTGCCAGCAGCCAAGAGTTTGGGGGCGGGCGAAAGCAGTACTTC,-,TRBV4-2,-,TRBJ2-7
CASSRGLASNEQFF,TGTGCCAGCAGCCGGGGACTAGCGAGCAATGAGCAGTTCTTC,-,TRBV7-9,TRBD2,TRBJ2-1
CASGGDIQYF,TGTGCCAGCGGCGGGGACATTCAGTACTTC,-,TRBV6-5,-,TRBJ2-4
CASSAMRQGYEQYF,TGTGCCAGCAGCGCTATGAGACAGGGCTACGAGCAGTACTTC,-,TRBV2,TRBD1,TRBJ2-7
CASSAHGTDYGYTF,TGCGCCAGCAGCGCCCATGGGACAGATTATGGCTACACCTTC,-,TRBV5-1,TRBD1,TRBJ1-2
CASSRNSGFQVNEQFF,TGCGCCAGCAGTCGAAATTCGGGGTTTCAAGTGAATGAGCAGTTCTTC,once,TRBV5-1,-,TRBJ2-1
CASSIAGIYNQPQHF,TGTGCCAGTAGTATAGCCGGGATATACAATCAGCCCCAGCATTTT,-,TRBV19,-,TRBJ1-5
CASRKPQGETEAFF,TGCGCCAGCAGAAAACCACAGGGGGAGACTGAAGCTTTCTTT,-,TRBV23-1,TRBD1,TRBJ1-1
CASIRGFTEAFF,TGTGCCAGCATTCGGGGGTTCACTGAAGCTTTCTTT,-,TRBV19,-,TRBJ1-1
CASSLFPQSRPGNTIYF,TGCGCCAGCAGCTTGTTCCCGCAGTCTAGGCCGGGAAACACCATATATTTT,few,TRBV5-1,-,TRBJ1-3
CASSRTGTGLDYEQYF,TGTGCCAGCAGCCGGACCGGGACAGGGCTTGACTACGAGCAGTACTTC,-,TRBV7-6,TRBD1,TRBJ2-7
CASSPRGYNEQFF,TGTGCCAGCAGCCCCCGCGGGTACAATGAGCAGTTCTTC,-,TRBV11-3,-,TRBJ2-1
CAVTFQLATGPRENIQYF,TGTGCCGTCACATTCCAATTGGCCACAGGACCCAGGGAAAACATTCAGTACTTC,-,TRBV2,-,TRBJ2-4